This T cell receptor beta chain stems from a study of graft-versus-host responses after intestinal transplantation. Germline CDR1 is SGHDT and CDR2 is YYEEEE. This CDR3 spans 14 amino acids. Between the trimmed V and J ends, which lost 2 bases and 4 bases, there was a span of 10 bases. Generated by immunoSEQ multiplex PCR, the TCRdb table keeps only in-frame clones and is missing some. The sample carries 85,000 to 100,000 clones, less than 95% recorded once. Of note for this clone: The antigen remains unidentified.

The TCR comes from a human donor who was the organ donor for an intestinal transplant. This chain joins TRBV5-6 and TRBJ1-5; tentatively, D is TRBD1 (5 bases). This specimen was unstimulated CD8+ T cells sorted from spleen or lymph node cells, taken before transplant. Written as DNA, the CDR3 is TGTGCCAGCAGCTTTAAGACAGAGAATCAGCCCCAGCATTTT. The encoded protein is CASSFKTENQPQHF.